This T cell receptor (beta chain) was found in a study of shared clonotypes between healthy human individuals. Study-level background: Used for every donor were three CD4 naive, three CD4 memory, two CD8 naive and one CD8 memory plate.

V shed 2 bases and J shed 1 base, with 12 bases lying between them. Germline V CDR1 and CDR2: SGHVS, FQNEAQ. The CDR3 loop spans 16 amino acids. Study-level findings and limits: Larger estimated richness was generally seen in naive subsets than in memory subsets.

About this clone: Its antigen is currently unknown.

Participating donors were healthy, HIV-negative adults free of recent acute infections or vaccinations. Using approximately 200 ng DNA, approximately 30,000 T cell genomes, the sorted-subset replicate PCRs were run. The assay was immunoSEQ multiplex PCR, and TCRdb's table has in-frame clones only and misses some. The sample lists around 1.1 million clones; 75% to 85% were seen once. Sequenced sample: memory CD4+ T cells from PBMCs. Subset of the sample: CD45RA-negative fraction. The sequence derives from a man younger than 35 in good health. Some clones in this sample may be carry-over from other donors' samples. The chain recombines TRBV7-8 with TRBJ1-5, with TRBD1 as a possible D gene (5 bases). CDR3 amino acids: CASSLFGRESNQPQHF. CDR3 nucleotides: TGTGCCAGCAGCTTATTTGGCAGGGAGAGCAATCAGCCCCAGCATTTT.